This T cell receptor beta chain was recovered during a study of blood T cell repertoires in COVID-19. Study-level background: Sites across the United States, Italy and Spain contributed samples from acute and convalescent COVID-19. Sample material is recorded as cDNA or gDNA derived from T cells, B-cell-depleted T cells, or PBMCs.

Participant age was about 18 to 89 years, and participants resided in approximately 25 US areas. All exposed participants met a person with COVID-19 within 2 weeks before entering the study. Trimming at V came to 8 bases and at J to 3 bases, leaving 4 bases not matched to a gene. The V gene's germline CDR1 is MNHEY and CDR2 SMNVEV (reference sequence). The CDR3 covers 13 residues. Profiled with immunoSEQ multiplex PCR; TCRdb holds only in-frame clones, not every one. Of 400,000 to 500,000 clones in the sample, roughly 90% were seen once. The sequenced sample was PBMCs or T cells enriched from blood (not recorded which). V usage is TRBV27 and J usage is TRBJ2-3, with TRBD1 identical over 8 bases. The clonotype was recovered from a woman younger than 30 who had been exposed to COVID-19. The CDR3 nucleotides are TGTGCCAGCCATGACAGGGGAACAGATACGCAGTATTTT. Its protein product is CASHDRGTDTQYF.